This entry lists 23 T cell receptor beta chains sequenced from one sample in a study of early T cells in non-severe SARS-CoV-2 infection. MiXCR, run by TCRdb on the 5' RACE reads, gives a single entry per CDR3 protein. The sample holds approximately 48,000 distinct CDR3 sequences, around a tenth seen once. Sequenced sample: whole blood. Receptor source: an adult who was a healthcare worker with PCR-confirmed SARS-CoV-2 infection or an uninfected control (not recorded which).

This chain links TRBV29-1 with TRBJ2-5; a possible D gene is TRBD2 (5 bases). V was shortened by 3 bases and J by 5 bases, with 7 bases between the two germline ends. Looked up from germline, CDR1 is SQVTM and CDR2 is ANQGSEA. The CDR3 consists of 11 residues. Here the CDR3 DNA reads TGCAGCGTTGACGGCGGGGAGACCCAGTACTTC. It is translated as CSVDGGETQYF.

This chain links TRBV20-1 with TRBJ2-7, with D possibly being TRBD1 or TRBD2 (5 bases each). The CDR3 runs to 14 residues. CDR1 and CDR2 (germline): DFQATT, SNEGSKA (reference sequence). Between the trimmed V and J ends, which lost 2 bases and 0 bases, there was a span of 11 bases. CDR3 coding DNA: TGCAGTGCTAGAAGGGGAGAGAGCTCCTACGAGCAGTACTTC. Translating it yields CSARRGESSYEQYF.

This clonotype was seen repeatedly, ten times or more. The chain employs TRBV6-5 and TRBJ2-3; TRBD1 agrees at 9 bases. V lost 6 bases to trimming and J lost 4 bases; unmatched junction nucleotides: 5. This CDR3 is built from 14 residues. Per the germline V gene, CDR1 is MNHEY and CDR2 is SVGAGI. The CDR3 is CASSPTGGPDTQYF. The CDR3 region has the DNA TGTGCCAGCAGCCCGACAGGGGGTCCAGATACGCAGTATTTT.

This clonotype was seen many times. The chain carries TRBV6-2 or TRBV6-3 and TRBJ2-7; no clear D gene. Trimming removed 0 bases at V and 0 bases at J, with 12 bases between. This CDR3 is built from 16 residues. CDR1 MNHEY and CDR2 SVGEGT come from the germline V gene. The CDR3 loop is CASSYSIRLSSYEQYF. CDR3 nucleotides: TGTGCCAGCAGTTACTCGATTCGGCTAAGCTCCTACGAGCAGTACTTC.

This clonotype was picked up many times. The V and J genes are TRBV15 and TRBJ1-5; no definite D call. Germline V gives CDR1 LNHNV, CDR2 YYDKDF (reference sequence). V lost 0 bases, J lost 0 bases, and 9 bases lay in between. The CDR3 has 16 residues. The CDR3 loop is CATSRDLTVSNQPQHF. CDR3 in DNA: TGTGCCACCAGCAGAGATCTCACAGTTAGCAATCAGCCCCAGCATTTT.

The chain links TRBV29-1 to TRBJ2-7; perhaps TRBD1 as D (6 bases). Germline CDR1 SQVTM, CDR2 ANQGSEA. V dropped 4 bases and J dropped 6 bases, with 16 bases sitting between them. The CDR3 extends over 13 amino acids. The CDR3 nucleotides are TGCAGCGTTGTTGGCAGGGGTGAGTTCGAGCAGTACTTC. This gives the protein CSVVGRGEFEQYF.

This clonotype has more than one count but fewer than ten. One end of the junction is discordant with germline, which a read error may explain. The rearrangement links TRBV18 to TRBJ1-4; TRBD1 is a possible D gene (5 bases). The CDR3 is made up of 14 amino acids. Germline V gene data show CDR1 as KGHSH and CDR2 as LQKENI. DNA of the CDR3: TGTGCCAGCTCACCAGGGGCAGCTAATGGAAAACTGTTTTTT. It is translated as CASSPGAANGKLFF.

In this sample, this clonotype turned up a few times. The CDR3 loop reads CASSLQGLFSYEQYF. CDR3 nucleotide sequence: TGTGCCAGCAGTTTACAGGGACTGTTCTCCTACGAGCAGTACTTC. The chain links TRBV28 to TRBJ2-7; TRBD2 might be the D (6 bases). Germline values: CDR1 MDHEN, CDR2 SYDVKM. The ends were cut back, 2 bases at V and 0 bases at J, with 11 bases in the middle. The CDR3 has 15 amino acids.

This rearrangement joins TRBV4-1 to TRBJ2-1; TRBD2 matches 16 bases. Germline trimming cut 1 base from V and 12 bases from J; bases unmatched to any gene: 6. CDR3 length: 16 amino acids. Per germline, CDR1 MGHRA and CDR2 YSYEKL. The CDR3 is CASSQGGTSGRAAQFF. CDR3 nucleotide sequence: TGCGCCAGCAGCCAAGGCGGGACTAGCGGGAGGGCCGCGCAGTTCTTC.

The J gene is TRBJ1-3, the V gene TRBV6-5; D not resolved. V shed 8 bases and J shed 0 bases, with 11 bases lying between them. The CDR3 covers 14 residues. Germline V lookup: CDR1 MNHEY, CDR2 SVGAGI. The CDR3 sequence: CASGDMSSGNTIYF. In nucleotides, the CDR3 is TGTGCCAGCGGAGATATGAGCTCTGGAAACACCATATATTTT.

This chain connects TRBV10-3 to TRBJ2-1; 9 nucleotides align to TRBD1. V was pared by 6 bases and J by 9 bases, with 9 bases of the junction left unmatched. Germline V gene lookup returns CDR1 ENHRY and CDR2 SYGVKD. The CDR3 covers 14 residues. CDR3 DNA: TGTGCCATCAGGAGGGGGGACAGGGAGGGTGAGCAGTTCTTC. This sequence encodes CAIRRGDREGEQFF.

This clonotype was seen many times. The DNA of the CDR3 is TGTGCCAGCAGTGAACTAGCAGGGACAGCGAACACTGAAGCTTTCTTT. Encoded protein: CASSELAGTANTEAFF. The rearrangement joins TRBV2 to TRBJ1-1; the match to TRBD1 covers 7 bases. The V gene end was trimmed by 2 bases and the J gene end by 1 base; junction bases not matched to a gene: 7. The V gene's germline CDR1 is SNHLY and CDR2 FYNNEI. This CDR3 is 16 amino acids long.

The CDR3, as DNA: TGTGCCAGCAGCCCTCCGGGACAGGGGACCTACGAGCAGTACTTC. Encoded protein: CASSPPGQGTYEQYF. V usage is TRBV12-3 or TRBV12-4 and J usage is TRBJ2-7; 10 bases are shared with TRBD1. V was pared by 6 bases and J by 2 bases, with 7 bases of the junction left unmatched. The CDR3 has 15 amino acids.

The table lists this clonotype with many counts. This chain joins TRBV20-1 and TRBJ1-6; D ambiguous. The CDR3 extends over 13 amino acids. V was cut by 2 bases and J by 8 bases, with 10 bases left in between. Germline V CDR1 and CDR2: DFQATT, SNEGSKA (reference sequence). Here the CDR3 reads CSARTTQYSPLHF. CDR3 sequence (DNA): TGCAGTGCTAGAACTACTCAATATTCACCCCTCCACTTT.

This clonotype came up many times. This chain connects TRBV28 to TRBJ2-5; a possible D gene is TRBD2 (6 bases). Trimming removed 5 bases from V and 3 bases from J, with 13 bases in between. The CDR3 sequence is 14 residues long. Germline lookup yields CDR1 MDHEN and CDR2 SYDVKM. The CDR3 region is CASSKGGSKETQYF. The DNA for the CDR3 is TGTGCCAGCAGTAAAGGAGGGTCGAAAGAGACCCAGTACTTC.

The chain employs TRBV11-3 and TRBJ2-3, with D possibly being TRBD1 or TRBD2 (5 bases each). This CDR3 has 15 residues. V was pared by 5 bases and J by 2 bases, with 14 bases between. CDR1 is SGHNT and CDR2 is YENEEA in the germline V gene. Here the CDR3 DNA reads TGTGCCAGCAGCAAGGGACGGAAAGCCACAGATACGCAGTATTTT. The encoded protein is CASSKGRKATDTQYF.

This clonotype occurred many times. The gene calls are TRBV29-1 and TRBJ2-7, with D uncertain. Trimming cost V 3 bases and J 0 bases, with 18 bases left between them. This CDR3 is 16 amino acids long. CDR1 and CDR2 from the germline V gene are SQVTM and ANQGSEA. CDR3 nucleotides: TGCAGCGTTGAGGACGAAGTCTCGAGTTACTCCTACGAGCAGTACTTC. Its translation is CSVEDEVSSYSYEQYF.

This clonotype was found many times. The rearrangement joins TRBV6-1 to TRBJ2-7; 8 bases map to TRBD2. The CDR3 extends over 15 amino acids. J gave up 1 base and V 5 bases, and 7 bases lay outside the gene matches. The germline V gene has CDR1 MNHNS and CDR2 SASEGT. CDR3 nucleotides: TGTGCCAGCAGTACCTTAGCGGGATCTTCCTACGAGCAGTACTTC. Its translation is CASSTLAGSSYEQYF.

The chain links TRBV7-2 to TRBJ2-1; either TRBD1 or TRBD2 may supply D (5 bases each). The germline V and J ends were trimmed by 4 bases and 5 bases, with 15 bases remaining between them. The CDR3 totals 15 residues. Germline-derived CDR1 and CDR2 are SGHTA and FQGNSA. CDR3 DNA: TGTGCCAGCAGCTCCCAAACAGGACTCAACAATGAGCAGTTCTTC. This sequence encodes CASSSQTGLNNEQFF. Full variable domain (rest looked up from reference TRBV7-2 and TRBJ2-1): GAGVSQSPSNKVTEKGKDVELRCDPISGHTALYWYRQSLGQGLEFLIYFQGNSAPDKSGLPSDRFSAERTGGSVSTLTIQRTQQEDSAVYLCASSSQTGLNNEQFFGPGTRLTVL.

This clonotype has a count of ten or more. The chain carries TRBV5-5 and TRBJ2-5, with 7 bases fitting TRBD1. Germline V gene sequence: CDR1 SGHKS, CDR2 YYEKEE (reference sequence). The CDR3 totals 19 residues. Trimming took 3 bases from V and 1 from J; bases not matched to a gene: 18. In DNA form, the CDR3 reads TGTGCCAGCAGCTCGACAGACGAGACAGGGTCCTCTTTCCAAGAGACCCAGTACTTC. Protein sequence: CASSSTDETGSSFQETQYF.

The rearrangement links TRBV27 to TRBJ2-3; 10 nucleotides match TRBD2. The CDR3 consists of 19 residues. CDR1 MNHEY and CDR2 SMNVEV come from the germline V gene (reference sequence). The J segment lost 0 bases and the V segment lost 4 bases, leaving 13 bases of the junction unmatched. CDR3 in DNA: TGTGCCAGCAGTTACAGCGGGAGGGCCTTGAGGACTAGCACAGATACGCAGTATTTT. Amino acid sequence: CASSYSGRALRTSTDTQYF.

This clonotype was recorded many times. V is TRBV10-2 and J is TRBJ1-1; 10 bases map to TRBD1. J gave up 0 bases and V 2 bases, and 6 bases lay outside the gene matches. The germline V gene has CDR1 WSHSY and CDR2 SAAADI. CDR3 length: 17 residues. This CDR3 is CASSERDRGLVNTEAFF. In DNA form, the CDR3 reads TGCGCCAGCAGTGAGCGGGACAGGGGCCTCGTGAACACTGAAGCTTTCTTT.

The CDR3 coding sequence is TGTGCCAGCAGTTTATTTGCAGGGTTCACAGATACGCAGTATTTT. Translation gives CASSLFAGFTDTQYF. The chain carries TRBV12-3 or TRBV12-4 and TRBJ2-3, with D possibly matching TRBD1 (5 bases). V lost 2 bases to trimming and J lost 2 bases, with 11 bases between them. This CDR3 is 15 amino acids long.